This T cell receptor beta chain was identified in a study of T cell responses to AZD1222 COVID-19 vaccine. Clones were read by immunoSEQ multiplex PCR, and TCRdb kept only the in-frame ones, dropping some. Of roughly 200,000 clones in the sample, over 80% were seen once. As regards this clone: The antigen remains unidentified.

Study conclusions and caveats: The donor cohort was predominantly white British with a female majority, and clonal diversity may have been underestimated. Spike-wide vaccine-associated CD4 TCRs dominated at 160-218 and 743-854.

Trimming took 1 base from V and 8 from J, leaving 11 bases between them. The CDR3 extends over 14 amino acids. Germline assignment: CDR1 SEHNR and CDR2 FQNEAQ (reference sequence). The specimen was peripheral blood, collected on day 0 of AZD1222 vaccination. This sequence originates from an adult in good health. The J gene is TRBJ1-4, the V gene TRBV7-9; D is ambiguous. The CDR3 DNA is TGTGCCAGCAGCTTAGTCTCAGTAGTAGAAAAACTGTTTTTT. The encoded protein is CASSLVSVVEKLFF.